This T cell receptor (delta chain) was profiled in a study of DNA immune sequencing with unique molecular identifiers (TCRdb year 2020). In the study overall: gammadelta T cells were enriched from buffy coats using immunomagnetic cell separation, and their genomic DNA was sequenced. The study developed and validated an ultrasensitive DNA-based TRD repertoire sequencing method using PCR-introduced unique molecular identifiers. In the comparison of enriched versus non-enriched samples, 85 to 100 ng of enriched gammadelta T-cell DNA and approximately 0.92 ug of non-enriched PBMC DNA were sequenced. The method was checked using synthetic reference molecules and blood samples from healthy people.

The receptor library was made with multiplex PCR. A 32-plex assay with primers for all 8 TRDV and 4 TRDJ genes covering the CDR3 was used to amplify genomic DNA. A 12-nucleotide UMI was added during around 3 barcoding PCR cycles, followed by a second PCR with Illumina adapter primers. AMPure XP beads were used to purify the libraries, and library quality was checked on a Fragment Analyzer using the HS NGS Fragment kit. Sequencing used an Illumina MiniSeq mid-output kit with approximately 22% PhiX and 150 cycles of paired-end reads. In the paper's pipeline: MIGEC version 1.2.9 was used to process the reads, grouping reads by UMI and building error-corrected consensus sequences. Modified VDJtools version 1.2.1 scripts and the tcR R package were used for post-processing. Public reads were reanalyzed in TCRdb with CATT, and rows carrying the same DNA were merged afterwards. These V and J calls derive from TCRdb rather than the authors' analysis. The sample table contains fewer than 300 delta-chain clones; only one count was recorded for about 14% of them. The ten largest clones capture approximately 57% of the sample.

Measured from the cysteine to the phenylalanine, the CDR3 is 15 residues long. This entry keeps only the CDR3 DNA: 45 bases, framed from base 1. General findings and caveats noted by the study authors: Non-enriched samples showed more out-of-frame TRD sequences, likely from partial or unproductive rearrangements in alphabeta T cells. The primer-based approach cannot detect novel TRD sequences that are not targeted by the primers.

This clone was counted a single time. The antigen it binds to is not known. No qualities accompany the bases; no much larger clone lies one base away. Evidence from a single read is weak. Sequenced material: buffy coat blood. The TCR sequence derives from a human donor in good health. The V gene went uncalled, while the J gene is TRDJ1; the table's D call TRDD3 went unverified against the DNA. In nucleotides, the sequence is TGTGCTCTTGGGGATTTACTACCTACTGGGTTTAAACTCATCTTT. Translated, this is CALGDLLPTGFKLIF.